These 9 T cell receptor beta chains originate from one sample sequenced in a study of cytomegalovirus exposure and HLA in healthy donors. PCR employed 60 Vbeta and 13 Jbeta primers. The protocol was immunoSEQ multiplex PCR, while the TCRdb copy is restricted to in-frame clones and leaves out a portion. The sample holds 150,000 to 200,000 clones; 68% are singletons and the top ten take approximately 1.3%. The sample was PBMCs. The receptors stem from a man between 50 and 59 years old in good health and CMV-seronegative.

In its sample, this clone was seen a few times. This chain connects TRBV6-5 to TRBJ2-7; TRBD1 matches at 7 bases. V lost 6 bases, J lost 6 bases, and 8 bases stayed unmatched. The CDR3 totals 13 residues. Per germline, CDR1 MNHEY and CDR2 SVGAGI. The CDR3 is CASSRQGLGEQYF. As DNA, the CDR3 is TGTGCCAGCAGCAGACAGGGTCTTGGCGAGCAGTACTTC.

The chain has TRBV27 and TRBJ2-3, with D hard to call. In germline, CDR1 is MNHEY, CDR2 SMNVEV (reference sequence). Trimming took 2 bases from V and 4 from J, leaving 16 bases between them. CDR3 length: 16 residues. The CDR3 sequence is CASSLKSRVTPDTQYF. The DNA of the CDR3 is TGTGCCAGCAGTTTAAAGAGTAGAGTCACCCCAGATACGCAGTATTTT.

This chain joins TRBV6-1 and TRBJ1-6; possibly TRBD1 for D (5 bases). V was cut by 7 bases and J by 5 bases, with 15 bases left in between. This CDR3 has 15 residues. Germline V gene sequence: CDR1 MNHNS, CDR2 SASEGT. CDR3 bases: TGTGCCAGCACCCTCCAGGGAAACAATAATTCACCCCTCCACTTT. Protein product: CASTLQGNNNSPLHF.

In this sample, this clone turned up a few times. The V call is TRBV7-2, the J call TRBJ2-5, with D tentatively TRBD2 (7 bases). The CDR3 loop spans 14 amino acids. The V end lost 3 bases, the J end lost 5 bases, and 13 bases lay between the germline ends. CDR1 is SGHTA, CDR2 FQGNSA, per germline. CDR3 nucleotides: TGTGCCAGCAGCTTTGGGGGGGCCTGGGAGACCCAGTACTTC. It is translated as CASSFGGAWETQYF. The full variable domain, rest sourced from reference TRBV7-2 and TRBJ2-5, is GAGVSQSPSNKVTEKGKDVELRCDPISGHTALYWYRQSLGQGLEFLIYFQGNSAPDKSGLPSDRFSAERTGGSVSTLTIQRTQQEDSAVYLCASSFGGAWETQYFGPGTRLLVL.

A note on this clone: Additional DNA sequences in this sample encode the identical CDR3. J is TRBJ1-2 and V is TRBV6-5; no clear D. Per the germline V gene, CDR1 is MNHEY and CDR2 is SVGAGI. The germline V and J ends were trimmed by 0 bases and 0 bases, with 11 bases remaining between them. The CDR3 runs 16 residues. For the CDR3, the DNA is TGTGCCAGCAGTTACTCGACGGGAACCGCTAACTATGGCTACACCTTC. Residues: CASSYSTGTANYGYTF.

The table lists this clone with a few counts. The V gene is TRBV5-8, the J gene TRBJ2-1; 11 nucleotides line up with TRBD2. J gave up 2 bases and V 9 bases, and 19 bases lay outside the gene matches. CDR1 SGHTS and CDR2 YDEGEE come from the germline V gene. The CDR3 is 19 residues long. CDR3 DNA sequence: TGTGCCAACCCGATGGGACTAGCGGCGCCGAAGACCCCCTACAATGAGCAGTTCTTC. Its protein is CANPMGLAAPKTPYNEQFF. The full variable domain, with the rest looked up from reference TRBV5-8 and TRBJ2-1, is EAGVTQSPTHLIKTRGQQATLRCSPISGHTSVYWYQQALGLGLQFLLWYDEGEERNRGNFPPRFSGRQFPNYSSELNVNALELEDSALYLCANPMGLAAPKTPYNEQFFGPGTRLTVL.

The chain recombines TRBV2 with TRBJ2-2, with 8 bases aligning to TRBD2. Germline V gene lookup returns CDR1 SNHLY and CDR2 FYNNEI. Trimming removed 6 bases from V and 3 bases from J; junction bases left unmatched: 6. CDR3 length: 15 amino acids. The CDR3 protein is CASRSAGVHTGELFF. The CDR3 DNA reads as TGTGCCAGCAGATCAGCGGGGGTCCACACCGGGGAGCTGTTTTTT.

V gene TRBV5-4 combines with J gene TRBJ1-2; 9 positions match TRBD1. CDR3 length equals 14 residues. With V trimmed by 5 bases and J by 6 bases, 8 bases remained unmatched. Germline CDR1 reads SGHNT; CDR2 reads YYREEE (reference sequence). The CDR3 is CASSSDRGWDGYTF. The CDR3 bases are TGTGCCAGCAGTTCGGACAGGGGATGGGATGGCTACACCTTC.

The chain uses TRBV5-1 and TRBJ2-3, with D possibly being TRBD2 (5 bases). The V end was cut by 5 bases, the J end by 3 bases, with 13 bases between. The V gene's germline CDR1 is SGHRS and CDR2 YFSETQ. The length of the CDR3 is 14 residues. The CDR3 spells CASSRLGETDTQYF. CDR3 bases: TGCGCCAGCAGTAGGTTGGGAGAAACAGATACGCAGTATTTT.